The rows below give T cell receptor beta chains drawn from one sample of a study of CD8 T cells in Susac syndrome. TCRdb processed the immunoSEQ multiplex PCR reads anew with MiXCR; each CDR3 protein has one entry. The sample lists around 170,000 distinct CDR3 sequences, 90% to 97% occurring once. The material sequenced was CD4+ T cells from PBMCs. The source is a human donor with Susac syndrome. Each CDR3 is given with its conserved first and last residue. The D gene is left open where the match is weak. The size field is filled for only some rows; it gives once, few, many or a size class.

d_gene: .
v_gene: TRBV7-9
abundance: .
j_gene: TRBJ1-5
CDR3nt: TGTGCCAGCAGCTTCTCAGAAAATCAGCCCCAGCATTTT
CDR3aa: CASSFSENQPQHF

d_gene: .
v_gene: TRBV23-1
abundance: .
j_gene: TRBJ2-5
CDR3nt: TGCGCCAGCAGTCAACCTCGGGGAACAGCTAAAGAGACCCAGTACTTC
CDR3aa: CASSQPRGTAKETQYF

d_gene: .
v_gene: TRBV9
abundance: .
j_gene: TRBJ1-1
CDR3nt: TGTGCCAGCAGCGTAGAAACGAACACTGAAGCTTTCTTT
CDR3aa: CASSVETNTEAFF

d_gene: .
v_gene: TRBV29-1
abundance: .
j_gene: TRBJ2-7
CDR3nt: TGCAGCGTGCTGACTGGAACCTACGAGCAGTACTTC
CDR3aa: CSVLTGTYEQYF

d_gene: .
v_gene: TRBV7-2
abundance: .
j_gene: TRBJ1-6
CDR3nt: TGTGCCAGCAGCTTAGTTTCGACAGATTCACCCCTCCACTTT
CDR3aa: CASSLVSTDSPLHF

d_gene: .
v_gene: TRBV29-1
abundance: .
j_gene: TRBJ1-1
CDR3nt: TGCAGCGTTGAAGGGTGGGGGAACACTGAAGCTTTCTTT
CDR3aa: CSVEGWGNTEAFF

d_gene: .
v_gene: TRBV12-3/TRBV12-4
abundance: few
j_gene: TRBJ1-4
CDR3nt: TGTGCCAGCAGTTTTAGCGAAAAACTGTTTTTT
CDR3aa: CASSFSEKLFF

d_gene: .
v_gene: TRBV3-1
abundance: .
j_gene: TRBJ1-1
CDR3nt: TGTGCCAGCACCCCAAGGGGGACGGTGAACACTGAAGCTTTCTTT
CDR3aa: CASTPRGTVNTEAFF

d_gene: .
v_gene: TRBV7-3
abundance: .
j_gene: TRBJ2-1
CDR3nt: TGTGCCAGCAGCCCAGCTGGGGGGGCCGGCAATGAGCAGTTCTTC
CDR3aa: CASSPAGGAGNEQFF

d_gene: .
v_gene: TRBV5-6
abundance: .
j_gene: TRBJ2-5
CDR3nt: TGTGCCAGCAGCCGCGATGGGAGTTCGAGGGGAGAGACCCAGTACTTC
CDR3aa: CASSRDGSSRGETQYF

d_gene: TRBD1
v_gene: TRBV24-1
abundance: .
j_gene: TRBJ2-3
CDR3nt: TGTGCCACGAGACAGGGAATGGCCGCAGATACGCAGTATTTT
CDR3aa: CATRQGMAADTQYF

d_gene: TRBD2
v_gene: TRBV6-5
abundance: .
j_gene: TRBJ2-1
CDR3nt: TGTGCCAGCAGTTACCGACTAGCGGACAATGAGCAGTTCTTC
CDR3aa: CASSYRLADNEQFF

d_gene: .
v_gene: TRBV7-8
abundance: .
j_gene: TRBJ2-5
CDR3nt: TGTGCCAGCAGCTTCGGGGGCCCGTACCAAGAGACCCAGTACTTC
CDR3aa: CASSFGGPYQETQYF

d_gene: .
v_gene: TRBV20-1
abundance: once
j_gene: TRBJ2-3
CDR3nt: TGCAGTGCGCCATCAGCAGGAAGCACAGATACGCAGTATTTT
CDR3aa: CSAPSAGSTDTQYF

d_gene: .
v_gene: TRBV12-3/TRBV12-4
abundance: .
j_gene: TRBJ2-7
CDR3nt: TGTGCCAGCAGTTTATGGCTGGGCCAGGGCGAGCAGTACTTC
CDR3aa: CASSLWLGQGEQYF

d_gene: .
v_gene: TRBV7-2
abundance: .
j_gene: TRBJ2-1
CDR3nt: TGTGCCAGCAGCTTAGTTTCCCACAATGAGCAGTTCTTC
CDR3aa: CASSLVSHNEQFF

d_gene: .
v_gene: TRBV28
abundance: .
j_gene: TRBJ2-5
CDR3nt: TGTGCCAACAGTTGGATCGGGGAGACCCAGTACTTC
CDR3aa: CANSWIGETQYF

d_gene: .
v_gene: TRBV29-1
abundance: .
j_gene: TRBJ1-1
CDR3nt: TGCAGCGTGGACACTGAAGCTTTCTTT
CDR3aa: CSVDTEAFF

d_gene: .
v_gene: TRBV29-1
abundance: .
j_gene: TRBJ2-1
CDR3nt: TGCAGCGGGGGAGGCGGTGAGCAGTTCTTC
CDR3aa: CSGGGGEQFF

d_gene: TRBD2
v_gene: TRBV5-1
abundance: .
j_gene: TRBJ2-3
CDR3nt: TGCGCCAGCAGCTCTAGCGGGGGGCCGGATACGCAGTATTTT
CDR3aa: CASSSSGGPDTQYF

d_gene: .
v_gene: TRBV6-5
abundance: .
j_gene: TRBJ2-7
CDR3nt: TGTGCCAGCAGACCGACAGGCAGCTCCTACGAGCAGTACTTC
CDR3aa: CASRPTGSSYEQYF

d_gene: .
v_gene: TRBV6-2/TRBV6-3
abundance: .
j_gene: TRBJ1-2
CDR3nt: TGTGCCAGCAGGACCCCTGTACAGGCTAACTATGGCTACACCTTC
CDR3aa: CASRTPVQANYGYTF

d_gene: .
v_gene: TRBV25-1
abundance: once
j_gene: TRBJ1-2
CDR3nt: TGTGCCAGCAGTGACCCGATCGGCCAGGGGAACTATGGCTACACCTTC
CDR3aa: CASSDPIGQGNYGYTF

d_gene: .
v_gene: TRBV28
abundance: .
j_gene: TRBJ2-7
CDR3nt: TGTGCCAGCAGTTTCATAAACAGGGAAGGTGACGAGCAGTACTTC
CDR3aa: CASSFINREGDEQYF

d_gene: TRBD1
v_gene: TRBV12-3/TRBV12-4
abundance: .
j_gene: TRBJ2-7
CDR3nt: TGTGCCAGCAGCTGGTGGGGACAGGGCTCCGAGCAGTACTTC
CDR3aa: CASSWWGQGSEQYF

d_gene: .
v_gene: TRBV4-2
abundance: .
j_gene: TRBJ1-2
CDR3nt: TGTGCCAGCAGCCAAGAGAGTACACGGCGGAGCTACACCTTC
CDR3aa: CASSQESTRRSYTF

d_gene: .
v_gene: TRBV5-1
abundance: once
j_gene: TRBJ2-5
CDR3nt: TGCGCCAGCAGCTTGAACCCGACAGCGATGGGAGAGACCCAGTACTTC
CDR3aa: CASSLNPTAMGETQYF

d_gene: .
v_gene: TRBV7-2
abundance: .
j_gene: TRBJ1-5
CDR3nt: TGTGCCAGCAGCTCCCAGGGGTTGAGGGGCAATCAGCCCCAGCATTTT
CDR3aa: CASSSQGLRGNQPQHF

d_gene: .
v_gene: TRBV10-3
abundance: .
j_gene: TRBJ2-3
CDR3nt: TGTGCCACCGGCACAGATACGCAGTATTTT
CDR3aa: CATGTDTQYF

d_gene: .
v_gene: TRBV5-1
abundance: .
j_gene: TRBJ2-5
CDR3nt: TGCGCCAGCAGCTTGGCTTCGACACCGCAAGAGACCCAGTACTTC
CDR3aa: CASSLASTPQETQYF

d_gene: TRBD2
v_gene: TRBV24-1
abundance: .
j_gene: TRBJ2-1
CDR3nt: TGTGCCACCAGTGACCGTAGCGGGAGAACCATCAATGAGCAGTTCTTC
CDR3aa: CATSDRSGRTINEQFF

d_gene: .
v_gene: TRBV2
abundance: .
j_gene: TRBJ2-5
CDR3nt: TGTGCCAGCAGTGAGAGGGAGACCCAGTACTTC
CDR3aa: CASSERETQYF

d_gene: TRBD1
v_gene: TRBV19
abundance: .
j_gene: TRBJ1-5
CDR3nt: TGTGCCAGTACGGACAGGGCATATAGCAATCAGCCCCAGCATTTT
CDR3aa: CASTDRAYSNQPQHF

d_gene: .
v_gene: TRBV3-1
abundance: .
j_gene: TRBJ1-1
CDR3nt: TGTGCCAGCAGCCAGAGGAAAGGACGGGGGGACACTGAAGCTTTCTTT
CDR3aa: CASSQRKGRGDTEAFF

d_gene: TRBD2
v_gene: TRBV11-1
abundance: .
j_gene: TRBJ2-5
CDR3nt: TGTGCCAGCAGCTCCTATGAGACCCCTACTGGCGGGGGGGGGAACCAAGAGACCCAGTACTTC
CDR3aa: CASSSYETPTGGGGNQETQYF

d_gene: .
v_gene: TRBV27
abundance: .
j_gene: TRBJ2-5
CDR3nt: TGTGCCAGCAGTTTACGGGAATACCAAGGGGAGACCCAGTACTTC
CDR3aa: CASSLREYQGETQYF

d_gene: .
v_gene: TRBV7-9
abundance: .
j_gene: TRBJ1-2
CDR3nt: TGTGCCAGTGGGGCCTCGAACTATGGCTACACCTTC
CDR3aa: CASGASNYGYTF

d_gene: .
v_gene: TRBV29-1
abundance: .
j_gene: TRBJ1-3
CDR3nt: TGCAGCGTTAAGGACGGTGGAAACACCATATATTTT
CDR3aa: CSVKDGGNTIYF

d_gene: .
v_gene: TRBV14
abundance: .
j_gene: TRBJ2-1
CDR3nt: TGTGCCAGCAGCCAACTAGCGCGCAGCTCCTACAATGAGCAGTTCTTC
CDR3aa: CASSQLARSSYNEQFF

d_gene: .
v_gene: TRBV20-1
abundance: .
j_gene: TRBJ2-7
CDR3nt: TGCAGTGCTAGGGAGTCCAACCAGTTCTACGAGCAGTACTTC
CDR3aa: CSARESNQFYEQYF

d_gene: TRBD2
v_gene: TRBV7-9
abundance: .
j_gene: TRBJ2-1
CDR3nt: TGTGCCAGCCGGAACTCTGCGGGGGATAGGGGTGAGCAGTTCTTC
CDR3aa: CASRNSAGDRGEQFF

d_gene: .
v_gene: TRBV5-6
abundance: .
j_gene: TRBJ1-5
CDR3nt: TGTGCCAGCAGCCTACAGGGCCGATACGAGGGGCCCCAGCATTTT
CDR3aa: CASSLQGRYEGPQHF

d_gene: TRBD1
v_gene: TRBV11-2
abundance: .
j_gene: TRBJ2-1
CDR3nt: TGTGCCAGCACCCTAGGGACAGGGGGTAGTTGGAATGAGCAGTTCTTC
CDR3aa: CASTLGTGGSWNEQFF

d_gene: .
v_gene: TRBV10-3
abundance: .
j_gene: TRBJ2-4
CDR3nt: TGTGCCATCAGTGAAGGGCCCAAAAACATTCAGTACTTC
CDR3aa: CAISEGPKNIQYF

d_gene: .
v_gene: TRBV6-5
abundance: .
j_gene: TRBJ1-2
CDR3nt: TGTGCCAGCAGTTTCGGGACCGCCAATGGCTACACCTTC
CDR3aa: CASSFGTANGYTF

d_gene: TRBD1
v_gene: TRBV9
abundance: .
j_gene: TRBJ2-5
CDR3nt: TGTGCCAGCAGCGCCAGGGGGACAGATATCCAAGAGACCCAGTACTTC
CDR3aa: CASSARGTDIQETQYF

d_gene: TRBD1
v_gene: TRBV6-5
abundance: .
j_gene: TRBJ1-2
CDR3nt: TGTGCCAGCGGAACTGACAGGGCCAACTATGGCTACACCTTC
CDR3aa: CASGTDRANYGYTF

d_gene: .
v_gene: TRBV3-1
abundance: .
j_gene: TRBJ2-7
CDR3nt: TGTGCCAGCAGCCAAGACTGGAACAACGAGCAGTACTTC
CDR3aa: CASSQDWNNEQYF

d_gene: .
v_gene: TRBV12-3/TRBV12-4
abundance: .
j_gene: TRBJ1-3
CDR3nt: TGTGCCAGCAGTTTCCCGTCGGGCTCTGGAAACACCATATATTTT
CDR3aa: CASSFPSGSGNTIYF

d_gene: TRBD2
v_gene: TRBV28
abundance: .
j_gene: TRBJ2-3
CDR3nt: TGTGCCAGCACCCTTACCGTGTATAGCGGGAGAGGAGATACGCAGTATTTT
CDR3aa: CASTLTVYSGRGDTQYF

d_gene: .
v_gene: TRBV28
abundance: .
j_gene: TRBJ2-3
CDR3nt: TGTGCCAGCAAGGGGGAACGGAGCACAGATACGCAGTATTTT
CDR3aa: CASKGERSTDTQYF

d_gene: .
v_gene: TRBV30
abundance: .
j_gene: TRBJ1-5
CDR3nt: TGTGCCTGGAGTGTTTGGGGAGGTGATGGGCCCCAGCATTTT
CDR3aa: CAWSVWGGDGPQHF

d_gene: .
v_gene: TRBV28
abundance: .
j_gene: TRBJ1-2
CDR3nt: TGTGCCAGCAGTTCACTCGGGCTTGGCAGGGCCCACTCTGGCTACACCTTC
CDR3aa: CASSSLGLGRAHSGYTF

d_gene: .
v_gene: TRBV2
abundance: .
j_gene: TRBJ2-2
CDR3nt: TGTGCCAGCAAGGAACAGGGACCCACCGGGGAGCTGTTTTTT
CDR3aa: CASKEQGPTGELFF

d_gene: .
v_gene: TRBV6-5
abundance: .
j_gene: TRBJ1-1
CDR3nt: TGTGCCAGCAGTGAACCAAACACTGAAGCTTTCTTT
CDR3aa: CASSEPNTEAFF

d_gene: .
v_gene: TRBV2
abundance: .
j_gene: TRBJ1-1
CDR3nt: TGTGCCAGCAGTGGGGCAGGGATCGCTGCTGAAGCTTTCTTT
CDR3aa: CASSGAGIAAEAFF

d_gene: TRBD1
v_gene: TRBV12-3/TRBV12-4
abundance: .
j_gene: TRBJ1-4
CDR3nt: TGTGCCAGCAGTTTATTAGGACAGGGGGGCGAAAAACTGTTTTTT
CDR3aa: CASSLLGQGGEKLFF

d_gene: .
v_gene: TRBV29-1
abundance: .
j_gene: TRBJ2-1
CDR3nt: TGCAGCGTTGAGGTTTGGGGGTTCAATGAGCAGTTCTTC
CDR3aa: CSVEVWGFNEQFF

d_gene: TRBD1
v_gene: TRBV20-1
abundance: .
j_gene: TRBJ1-5
CDR3nt: TGCAGTGCTAAAACAGGGGGCCAGCCCCAGCATTTT
CDR3aa: CSAKTGGQPQHF